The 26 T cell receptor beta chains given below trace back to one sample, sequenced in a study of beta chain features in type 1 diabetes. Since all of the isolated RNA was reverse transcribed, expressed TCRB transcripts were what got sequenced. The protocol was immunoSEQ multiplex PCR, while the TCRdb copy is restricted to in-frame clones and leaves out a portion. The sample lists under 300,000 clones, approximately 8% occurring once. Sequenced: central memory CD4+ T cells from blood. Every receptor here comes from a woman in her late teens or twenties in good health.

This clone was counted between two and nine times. This CDR3 reads CASSQDPFGSTGNEEKLFF. The DNA for the CDR3 is TGCGCCAGCAGCCAAGATCCCTTCGGGTCTACAGGGAATGAAGAAAAACTGTTTTTT. The chain links TRBV4-3 to TRBJ1-4; a weak D match, TRBD1 (6 bases). Germline assignment: CDR1 LGHNA and CDR2 YSLEER. The CDR3 is made up of 19 amino acids. V was cut by 0 bases and J by 8 bases, with 25 bases left in between.

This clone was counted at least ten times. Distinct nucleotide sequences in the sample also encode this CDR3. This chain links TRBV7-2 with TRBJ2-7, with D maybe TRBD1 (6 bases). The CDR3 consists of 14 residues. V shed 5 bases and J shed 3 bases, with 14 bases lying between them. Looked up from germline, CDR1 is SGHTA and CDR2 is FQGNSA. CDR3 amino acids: CASSVRDTDYEQYF. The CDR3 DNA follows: TGTGCCAGCAGCGTCCGGGACACCGACTACGAGCAGTACTTC.

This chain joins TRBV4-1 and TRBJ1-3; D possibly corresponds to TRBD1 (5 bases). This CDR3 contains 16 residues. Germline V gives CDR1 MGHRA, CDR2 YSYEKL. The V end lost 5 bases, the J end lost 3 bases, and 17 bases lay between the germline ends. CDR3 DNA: TGCGCCAGCAGCGGGTTAGGAATAGGGGTTGGAAACACCATATATTTT. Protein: CASSGLGIGVGNTIYF.

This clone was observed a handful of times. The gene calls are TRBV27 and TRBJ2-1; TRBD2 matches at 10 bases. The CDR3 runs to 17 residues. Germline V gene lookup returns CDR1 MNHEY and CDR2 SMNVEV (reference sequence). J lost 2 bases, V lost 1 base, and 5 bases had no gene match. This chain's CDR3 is CASSLFGTSDTYNEQFF. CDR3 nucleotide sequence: TGTGCCAGCAGTTTATTTGGGACTAGCGACACCTACAATGAGCAGTTCTTC.

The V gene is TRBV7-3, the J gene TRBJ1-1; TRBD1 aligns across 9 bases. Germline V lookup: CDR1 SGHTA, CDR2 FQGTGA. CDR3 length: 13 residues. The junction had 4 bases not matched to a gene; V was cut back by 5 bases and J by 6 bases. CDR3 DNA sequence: TGTGCCAGCAGCAAACAGGGGGCCTCTGAAGCTTTCTTT. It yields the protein CASSKQGASEAFF.

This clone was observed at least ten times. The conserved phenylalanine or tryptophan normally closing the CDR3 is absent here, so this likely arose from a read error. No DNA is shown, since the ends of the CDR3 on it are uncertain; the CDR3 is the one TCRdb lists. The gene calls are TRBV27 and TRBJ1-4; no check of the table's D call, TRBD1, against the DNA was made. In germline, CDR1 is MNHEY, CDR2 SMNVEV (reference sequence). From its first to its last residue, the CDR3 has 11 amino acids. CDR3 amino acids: CASRVTQGPRG.

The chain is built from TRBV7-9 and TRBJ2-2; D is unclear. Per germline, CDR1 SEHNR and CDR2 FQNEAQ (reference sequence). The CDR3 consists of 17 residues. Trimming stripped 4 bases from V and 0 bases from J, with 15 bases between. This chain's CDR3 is CASSSRVGNANTGELFF. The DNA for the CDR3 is TGTGCCAGCAGCTCCCGGGTGGGCAACGCGAACACCGGGGAGCTGTTTTTT.

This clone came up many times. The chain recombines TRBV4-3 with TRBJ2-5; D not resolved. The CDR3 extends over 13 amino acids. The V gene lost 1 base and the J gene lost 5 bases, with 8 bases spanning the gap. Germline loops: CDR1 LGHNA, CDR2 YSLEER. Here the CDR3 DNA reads TGCGCCAGCAGCCAAGGTCCGCCGGAGACCCAGTACTTC. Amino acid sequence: CASSQGPPETQYF.

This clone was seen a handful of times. As DNA, the CDR3 is TGCAGCGTTGAAGTTGGAACAGGGGTAAATGAGCAGTTCTTC. Its protein is CSVEVGTGVNEQFF. This chain joins TRBV29-1 and TRBJ2-1, with 7 bases matching TRBD1. V was clipped by 1 base and J by 7 bases; unmatched bases: 7. CDR3 length equals 14 residues. The germline gives CDR1 SQVTM, CDR2 ANQGSEA.

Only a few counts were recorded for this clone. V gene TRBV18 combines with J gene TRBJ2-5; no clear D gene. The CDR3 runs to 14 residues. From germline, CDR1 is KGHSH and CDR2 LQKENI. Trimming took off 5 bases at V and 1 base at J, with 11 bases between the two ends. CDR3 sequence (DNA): TGTGCCAGCTCAGCGGACCGGATCCAAGAGACCCAGTACTTC. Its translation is CASSADRIQETQYF.

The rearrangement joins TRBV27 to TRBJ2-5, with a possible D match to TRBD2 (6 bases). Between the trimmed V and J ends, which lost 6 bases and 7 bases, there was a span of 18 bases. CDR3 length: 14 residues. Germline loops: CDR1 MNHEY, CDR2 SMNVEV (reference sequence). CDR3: CASRESREMWTQYF. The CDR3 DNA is TGTGCCAGCAGGGAGAGCCGGGAGATGTGGACCCAGTACTTC.

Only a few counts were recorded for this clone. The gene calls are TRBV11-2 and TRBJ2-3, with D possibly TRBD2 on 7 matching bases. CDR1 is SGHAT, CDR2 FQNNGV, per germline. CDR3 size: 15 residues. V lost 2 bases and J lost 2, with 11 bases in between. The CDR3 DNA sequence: TGTGCCAGCAGCTTAAGGGGGGGCAACACAGATACGCAGTATTTT. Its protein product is CASSLRGGNTDTQYF.

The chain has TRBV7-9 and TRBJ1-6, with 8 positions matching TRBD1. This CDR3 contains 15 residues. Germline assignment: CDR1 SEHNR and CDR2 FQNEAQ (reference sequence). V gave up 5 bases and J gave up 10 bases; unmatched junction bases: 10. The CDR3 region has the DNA TGTGCCAGCAGCCGCCCAACAGGGGGAAAATCACCCCTCCACTTT. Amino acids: CASSRPTGGKSPLHF.

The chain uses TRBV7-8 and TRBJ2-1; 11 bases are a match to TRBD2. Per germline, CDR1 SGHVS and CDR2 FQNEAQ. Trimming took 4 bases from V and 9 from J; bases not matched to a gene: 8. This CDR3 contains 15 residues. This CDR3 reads CASSWVAGGPGEQFF. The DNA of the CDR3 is TGTGCCAGCAGCTGGGTAGCGGGGGGGCCCGGTGAGCAGTTCTTC.

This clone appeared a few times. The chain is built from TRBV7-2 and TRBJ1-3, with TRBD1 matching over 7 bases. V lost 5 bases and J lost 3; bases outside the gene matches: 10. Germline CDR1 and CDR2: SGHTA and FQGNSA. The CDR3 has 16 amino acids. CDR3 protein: CASSKRTGAHGNTIYF. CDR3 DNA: TGTGCCAGCAGCAAGAGGACAGGAGCCCATGGAAACACCATATATTTT.

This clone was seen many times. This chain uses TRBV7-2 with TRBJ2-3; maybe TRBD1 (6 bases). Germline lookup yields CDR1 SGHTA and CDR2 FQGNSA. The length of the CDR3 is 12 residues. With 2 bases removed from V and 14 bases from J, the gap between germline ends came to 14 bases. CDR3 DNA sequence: TGTGCCAGCAGCTTAAGCCGGGACACCAGGTATTTT. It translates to CASSLSRDTRYF.

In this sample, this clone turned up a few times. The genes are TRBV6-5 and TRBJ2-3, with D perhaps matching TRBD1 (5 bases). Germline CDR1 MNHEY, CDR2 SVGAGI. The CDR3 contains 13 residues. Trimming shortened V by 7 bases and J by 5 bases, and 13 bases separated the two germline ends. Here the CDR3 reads CASTGWGGDTQYF. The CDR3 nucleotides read TGTGCCAGCACCGGGTGGGGCGGAGATACGCAGTATTTT.

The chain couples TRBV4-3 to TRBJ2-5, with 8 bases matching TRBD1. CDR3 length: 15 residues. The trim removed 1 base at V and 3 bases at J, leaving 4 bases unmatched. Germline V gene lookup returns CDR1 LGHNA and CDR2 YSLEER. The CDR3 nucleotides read TGCGCCAGCAGCCAAGTACGGACAGGGAAAGAGACCCAGTACTTC. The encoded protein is CASSQVRTGKETQYF.

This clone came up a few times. In nucleotides, the CDR3 is TGTGCCAGCAGCGTCGGACTAGCGGGCGGCACAGATACGCAGTATTTT. Its protein is CASSVGLAGGTDTQYF. The genes are TRBV9 and TRBJ2-3, with 11 bases matching TRBD2. Unmatched junction bases numbered 3, after V lost 2 bases and J lost 1 base. From germline, CDR1 is SGDLS and CDR2 YYNGEE. This CDR3 region has 16 residues.

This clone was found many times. CDR3 sequence: CASSINRAAEQFF. CDR3 DNA: TGTGCCAGTAGTATCAATAGGGCCGCTGAGCAGTTCTTC. The chain employs TRBV19 and TRBJ2-1; D gene uncertain. Germline loops: CDR1 LNHDA, CDR2 SQIVND (reference sequence). The V and J ends lost 3 bases and 9 bases respectively, with 12 bases between them. This CDR3 comprises 13 residues.

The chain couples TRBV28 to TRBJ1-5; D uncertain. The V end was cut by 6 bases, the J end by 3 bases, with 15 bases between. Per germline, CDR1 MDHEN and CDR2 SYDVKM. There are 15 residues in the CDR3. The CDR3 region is CASSVIEGYNQPQHF. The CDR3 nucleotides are TGTGCCAGCAGCGTAATAGAGGGATACAATCAGCCCCAGCATTTT.

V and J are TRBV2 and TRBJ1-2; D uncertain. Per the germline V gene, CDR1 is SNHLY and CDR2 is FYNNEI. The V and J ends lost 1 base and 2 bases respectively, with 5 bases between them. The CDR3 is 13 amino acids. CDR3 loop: CASSEVQNYGYTF. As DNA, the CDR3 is TGTGCCAGCAGTGAAGTTCAGAACTATGGCTACACCTTC.

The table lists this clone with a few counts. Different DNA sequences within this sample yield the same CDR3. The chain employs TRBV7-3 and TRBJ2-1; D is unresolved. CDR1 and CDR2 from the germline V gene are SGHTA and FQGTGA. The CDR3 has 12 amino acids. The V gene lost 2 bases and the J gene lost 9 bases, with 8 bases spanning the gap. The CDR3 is CASSLSGGEQFF. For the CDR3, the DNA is TGTGCCAGCAGCTTATCGGGCGGTGAGCAGTTCTTC.

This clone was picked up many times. The CDR3 region is CASRSQPGLAGGVEQFF. Written as DNA, the CDR3 is TGTGCCAGCAGATCCCAGCCCGGACTAGCGGGAGGGGTTGAGCAGTTCTTC. This chain joins TRBV7-2 and TRBJ2-1; 15 bases are a match to TRBD2. Germline loops: CDR1 SGHTA, CDR2 FQGNSA. This CDR3 is 17 amino acids long. The V and J ends lost 6 bases and 9 bases, in that order; junction bases with no gene match: 12. Variable domain in full (rest from reference TRBV7-2 and TRBJ2-1): GAGVSQSPSNKVTEKGKDVELRCDPISGHTALYWYRQSLGQGLEFLIYFQGNSAPDKSGLPSDRFSAERTGGSVSTLTIQRTQQEDSAVYLCASRSQPGLAGGVEQFFGPGTRLTVL.

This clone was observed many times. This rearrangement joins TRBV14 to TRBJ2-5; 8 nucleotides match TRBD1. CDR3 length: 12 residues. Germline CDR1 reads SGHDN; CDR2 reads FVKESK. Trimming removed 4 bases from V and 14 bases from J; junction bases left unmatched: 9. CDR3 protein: CASSPRQGAGYF. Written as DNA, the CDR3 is TGTGCCAGCAGCCCTCGGCAGGGGGCGGGATACTTC.

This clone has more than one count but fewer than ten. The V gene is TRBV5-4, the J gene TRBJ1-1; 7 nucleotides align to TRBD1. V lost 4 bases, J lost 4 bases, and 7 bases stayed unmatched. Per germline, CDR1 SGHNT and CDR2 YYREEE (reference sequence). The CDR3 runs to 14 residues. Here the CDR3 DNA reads TGTGCCAGCAGCACCACCGCAGGGGGCACTGAAGCTTTCTTT. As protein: CASSTTAGGTEAFF. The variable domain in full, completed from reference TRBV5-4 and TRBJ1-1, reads ETGVTQSPTHLIKTRGQQVTLRCSSQSGHNTVSWYQQALGQGPQFIFQYYREEENGRGNFPPRFSGLQFPNYSSELNVNALELDDSALYLCASSTTAGGTEAFFGQGTRLTVV.